This is a list of T cell receptor beta chains from one sample in a study of blood T cell repertoires in COVID-19. Here immunoSEQ multiplex PCR was the method, and the copy in TCRdb shows in-frame clones only, minus some. Of over 200,000 clones in the sample, approximately 91% are singletons; the top ten hold roughly 5%. Sequenced material: peripheral blood. The receptors come from a middle-aged woman with acute or convalescent COVID-19. CDR3s include the opening cysteine and the closing phenylalanine or tryptophan. A D gene is named only where the DNA matches it firmly. Only part of the rows carry a size: once, few, many, or a class if the clone is expanded.

>.|TRBV12-5|few|TRBJ1-2
TGTGCTAGTGGCCAGGGGACTACTAGCTATGGCTACACCTTC
CASGQGTTSYGYTF
>.|TRBV30|.|TRBJ1-5
TGTGCCTGGAGTACAGACAGGTCCCAGCCCCAGCATTTT
CAWSTDRSQPQHF
>.|TRBV7-7|.|TRBJ1-4
TGTGCCAGCAGGCTCCCTAGGGAACAGGGCGAAAAACTGTTTTTT
CASRLPREQGEKLFF
>TRBD1|TRBV27|.|TRBJ1-2
TGTGCCAGCGGATCTCCGGGACAGGGGGGTTATGGCTACACCTTC
CASGSPGQGGYGYTF
>.|TRBV14|.|TRBJ1-4
TGTGCCAGCAGCCCGAGTAGGACTAAACTGTTTTTT
CASSPSRTKLFF
>TRBD1|TRBV2|.|TRBJ1-2
TGTGCCAGCAGGAACTCCCGGGACAGGGGCACCCCAGCGTATGGCTACACCTTC
CASRNSRDRGTPAYGYTF
>.|TRBV6-6|.|TRBJ1-1
TGTGCCAGCAGGGGAGGGTTCGGCGACACTGAAGCTTTCTTT
CASRGGFGDTEAFF
>TRBD1|TRBV18|.|TRBJ2-2
TGTGCCAGCTCACCCGGGACAGGGGGCCTCCATTTT
CASSPGTGGLHF
>.|TRBV10-3|.|TRBJ1-2
TGTGCCATCAGTGAGGCCCAGGAGGGCTATGGCTACACCTTC
CAISEAQEGYGYTF
>TRBD1|TRBV9|.|TRBJ1-4
TGTGCCAGCAGCGAGGGCAGGGGGACAGGGGAAGAAAAACTGTTTTTT
CASSEGRGTGEEKLFF
>.|TRBV4-1|.|TRBJ1-1
TGCGCCAGCAGCGCGCACTCGGGAGGGAACACTGAAGCTTTCTTT
CASSAHSGGNTEAFF
>TRBD2|TRBV11-2|.|TRBJ2-1
TGTGCCAGCAGCTCAACTAGCGTCTCCTACAATGAGCAGTTCTTC
CASSSTSVSYNEQFF